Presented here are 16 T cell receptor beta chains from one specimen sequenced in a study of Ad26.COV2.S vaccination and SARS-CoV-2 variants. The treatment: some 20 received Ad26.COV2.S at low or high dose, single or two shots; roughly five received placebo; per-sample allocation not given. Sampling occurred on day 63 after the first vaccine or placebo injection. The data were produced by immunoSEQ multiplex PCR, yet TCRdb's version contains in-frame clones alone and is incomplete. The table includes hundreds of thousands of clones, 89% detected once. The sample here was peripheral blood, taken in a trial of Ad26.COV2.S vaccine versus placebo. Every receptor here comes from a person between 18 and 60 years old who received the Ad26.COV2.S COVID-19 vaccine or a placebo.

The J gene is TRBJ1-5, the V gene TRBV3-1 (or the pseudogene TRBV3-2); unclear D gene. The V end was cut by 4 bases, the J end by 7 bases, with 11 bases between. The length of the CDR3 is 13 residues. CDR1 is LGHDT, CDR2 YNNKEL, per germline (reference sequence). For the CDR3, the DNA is TGTGCCAGCAGCCGGACTCCCGCGCAGCCCCAGCATTTT. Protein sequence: CASSRTPAQPQHF.

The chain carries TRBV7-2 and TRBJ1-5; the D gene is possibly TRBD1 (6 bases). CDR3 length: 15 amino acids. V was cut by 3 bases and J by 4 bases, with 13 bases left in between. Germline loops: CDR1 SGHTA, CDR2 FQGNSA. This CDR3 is CASSFATGLNQPQHF. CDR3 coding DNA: TGTGCCAGCAGCTTTGCGACAGGTCTTAATCAGCCCCAGCATTTT.

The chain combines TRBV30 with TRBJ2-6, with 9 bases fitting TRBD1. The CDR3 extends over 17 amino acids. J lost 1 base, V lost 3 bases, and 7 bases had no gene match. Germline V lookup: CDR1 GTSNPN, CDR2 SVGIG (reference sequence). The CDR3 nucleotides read TGTGCCTGGAGAAGGGGACAGGGTAAATCTGGGGCCAACGTCCTGACTTTC. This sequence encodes CAWRRGQGKSGANVLTF.

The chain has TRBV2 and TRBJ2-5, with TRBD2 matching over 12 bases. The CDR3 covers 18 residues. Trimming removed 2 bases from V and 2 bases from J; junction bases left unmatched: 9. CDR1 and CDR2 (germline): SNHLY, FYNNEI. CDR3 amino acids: CASSELTSGGLNQETQYF. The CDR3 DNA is TGTGCCAGCAGTGAACTGACTAGCGGGGGATTAAATCAAGAGACCCAGTACTTC.

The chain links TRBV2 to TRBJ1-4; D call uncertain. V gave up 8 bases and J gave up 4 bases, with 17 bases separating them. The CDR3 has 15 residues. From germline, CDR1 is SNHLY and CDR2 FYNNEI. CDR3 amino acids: CASRRDPFFNEKLFF. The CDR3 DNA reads TGTGCCAGCCGAAGAGACCCATTCTTTAATGAAAAACTGTTTTTT.

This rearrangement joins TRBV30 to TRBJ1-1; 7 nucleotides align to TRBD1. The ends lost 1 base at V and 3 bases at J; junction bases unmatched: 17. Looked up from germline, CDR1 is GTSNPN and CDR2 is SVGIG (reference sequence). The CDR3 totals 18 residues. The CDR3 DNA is TGTGCCTGGAGTGAGGGGGCAGACAGGAGGTTGATTGACACTGAAGCTTTCTTT. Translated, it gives CAWSEGADRRLIDTEAFF.

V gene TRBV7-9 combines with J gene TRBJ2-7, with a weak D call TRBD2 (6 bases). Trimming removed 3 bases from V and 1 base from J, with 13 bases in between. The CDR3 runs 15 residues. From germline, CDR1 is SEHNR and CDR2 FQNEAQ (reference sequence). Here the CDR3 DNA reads TGTGCCAGCAGCTTCGGACTAACCAATTCCTACGAGCAGTACTTC. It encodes CASSFGLTNSYEQYF.

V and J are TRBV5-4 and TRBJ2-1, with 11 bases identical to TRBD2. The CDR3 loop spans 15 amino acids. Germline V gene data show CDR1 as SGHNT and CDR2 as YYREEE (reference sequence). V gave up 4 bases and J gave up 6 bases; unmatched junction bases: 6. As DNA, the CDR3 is TGTGCCAGCAGCCCTAAGACTAGCGGGACCAATGAGCAGTTCTTC. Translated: CASSPKTSGTNEQFF. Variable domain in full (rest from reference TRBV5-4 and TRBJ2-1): ETGVTQSPTHLIKTRGQQVTLRCSSQSGHNTVSWYQQALGQGPQFIFQYYREEENGRGNFPPRFSGLQFPNYSSELNVNALELDDSALYLCASSPKTSGTNEQFFGPGTRLTVL.

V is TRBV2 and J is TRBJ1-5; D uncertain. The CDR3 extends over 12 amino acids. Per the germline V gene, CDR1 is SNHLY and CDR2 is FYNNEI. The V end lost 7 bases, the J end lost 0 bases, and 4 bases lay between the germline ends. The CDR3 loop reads CASKPSNQPQHF. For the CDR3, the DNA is TGTGCCAGCAAACCTAGCAATCAGCCCCAGCATTTT.

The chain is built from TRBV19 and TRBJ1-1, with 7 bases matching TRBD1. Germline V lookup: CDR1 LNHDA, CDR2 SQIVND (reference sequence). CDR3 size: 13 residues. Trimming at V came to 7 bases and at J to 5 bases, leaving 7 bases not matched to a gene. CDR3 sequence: CASNQGVWTEAFF. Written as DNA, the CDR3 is TGTGCCAGTAACCAGGGGGTATGGACTGAAGCTTTCTTT.

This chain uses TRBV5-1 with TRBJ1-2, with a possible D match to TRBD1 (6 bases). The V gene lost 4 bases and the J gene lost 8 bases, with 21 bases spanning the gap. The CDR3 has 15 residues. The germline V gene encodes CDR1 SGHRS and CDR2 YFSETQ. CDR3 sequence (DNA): TGCGCCAGCAGCCCCACCCGAACGACAGGATCCGGCTACACCTTC. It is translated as CASSPTRTTGSGYTF.

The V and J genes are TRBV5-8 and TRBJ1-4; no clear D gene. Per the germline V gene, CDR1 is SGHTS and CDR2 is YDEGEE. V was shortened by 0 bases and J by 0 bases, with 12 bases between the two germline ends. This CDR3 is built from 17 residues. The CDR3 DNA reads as TGTGCCAGCAGCTTGGGGAGGTCGGGGACAACTAATGAAAAACTGTTTTTT. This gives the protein CASSLGRSGTTNEKLFF.

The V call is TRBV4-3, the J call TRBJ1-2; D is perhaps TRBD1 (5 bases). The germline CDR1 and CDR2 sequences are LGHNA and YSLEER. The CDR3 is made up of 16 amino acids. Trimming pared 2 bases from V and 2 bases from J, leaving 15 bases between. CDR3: CASSQFSGRANYGYTF. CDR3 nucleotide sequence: TGCGCCAGCAGCCAATTTTCGGGACGGGCCAACTATGGCTACACCTTC.

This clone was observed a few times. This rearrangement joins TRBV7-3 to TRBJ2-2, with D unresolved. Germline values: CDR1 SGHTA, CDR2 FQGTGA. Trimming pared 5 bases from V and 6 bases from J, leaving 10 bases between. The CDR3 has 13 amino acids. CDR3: CASSLRLPGELFF. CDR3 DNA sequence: TGTGCCAGCAGCCTTCGCCTACCCGGGGAGCTGTTTTTT.

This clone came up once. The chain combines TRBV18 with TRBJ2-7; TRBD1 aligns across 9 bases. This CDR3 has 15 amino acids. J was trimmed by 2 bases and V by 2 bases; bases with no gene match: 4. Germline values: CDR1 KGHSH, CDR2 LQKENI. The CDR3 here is CASSPSGTGPYEQYV. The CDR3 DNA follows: TGTGCCAGCTCACCATCGGGGACAGGGCCCTACGAGCAGTACGTC.

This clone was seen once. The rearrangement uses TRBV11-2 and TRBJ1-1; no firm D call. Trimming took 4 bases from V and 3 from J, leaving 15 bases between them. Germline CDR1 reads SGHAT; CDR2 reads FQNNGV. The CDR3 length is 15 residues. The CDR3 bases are TGTGCCAGCAGCTGGGGTCGGGAAGGAGACACTGAAGCTTTCTTT. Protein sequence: CASSWGREGDTEAFF. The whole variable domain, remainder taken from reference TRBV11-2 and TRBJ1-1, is EAGVAQSPRYKIIEKRQSVAFWCNPISGHATLYWYQQILGQGPKLLIQFQNNGVVDDSQLPKDRFSAERLKGVDSTLKIQPAKLEDSAVYLCASSWGREGDTEAFFGQGTRLTVV.